The T cell receptor beta chain under discussion was sequenced for a study of T cells in localized non-small cell lung cancer. Findings of the study overall: Adjacent lung tissue had a median 57 of the top 100 clones found in the tumor.

This clone appeared a few times. The antigen is undetermined. The DNA is omitted, as the CDR3 cannot be located on it reliably, and the CDR3 follows TCRdb's listing. The data were produced by immunoSEQ multiplex PCR, yet TCRdb's version contains in-frame clones alone and is incomplete. The sample carries under 1,500 clones, roughly 25% recorded once. With termini counted, the CDR3 has 15 amino acids. The source was normal lung tissue next to the tumor, collected before any cancer treatment. This sequence joins TRBV1 and TRBJ2-3; no DNA check was done on the table's D call, TRBD2. TRBV1 is a pseudogene locus. This receptor was taken from an older male donor with stage III squamous cell lung carcinoma. This chain's CDR3 is CASSQVAGGTDTQYF.